This T cell receptor beta chain was observed in a study of blood T cells in healthy people across ages. Combining a sample-barcoded 5' primer with a J-beta primer mix, a second PCR ran for roughly 7 to 11 cycles. Each CDR3 protein is one row after TCRdb ran MiXCR on the 5' RACE reads. The data contain 700,000 to 900,000 distinct CDR3 sequences, about a quarter of them seen just once; the ten biggest clones take up 3%. V lost 2 bases and J lost 4, with 12 bases in between. The germline V gene has CDR1 DFQATT and CDR2 SNEGSKA (reference sequence). This CDR3 is built from 14 residues. Every sample yielded at least 7 million isolated PBMCs. This sample also belongs to another study, concerning T cells of mothers and their children. As that report states: Nine systemically healthy Caucasian donors: three mothers, six children.

The receptor comes from a boy aged 5-17 years in good health. This rearrangement joins TRBV20-1 to TRBJ2-1, with unresolved D. Sequencing was carried out using blood. This chain's CDR3 is CSARPRNMYNEQFF. CDR3 sequence (DNA): TGCAGTGCTAGACCCCGAAACATGTACAATGAGCAGTTCTTC.